Each of the 12 T cell receptor beta chains below was sequenced from the same sample in a study of identical twins. TCRdb passed the 5' RACE reads through MiXCR, listing each CDR3 protein once. The sample carries 430,000 or so distinct CDR3 sequences, around 24% recorded once. This sample also appeared in a second study, on T cells expressing NK-cell markers.

The material sequenced was CD4+ T cells sorted from blood. The receptors stem from a woman aged 18-29 years in good health.

The DNA of the CDR3 is TGCAGTGCCCTCTCGGGTAGCGGGACTGGTGAGCAGTACTTC. This gives the protein CSALSGSGTGEQYF. The V gene is TRBV20-1, the J gene TRBJ2-7, with 8 bases that match TRBD2. The V segment lost 6 bases and the J segment 7 bases; nucleotides outside the gene matches: 14. CDR3 length: 14 residues. Germline V gene lookup returns CDR1 DFQATT and CDR2 SNEGSKA (reference sequence).

V and J are TRBV6-1 and TRBJ2-6; 8 bases fit TRBD1. Germline values: CDR1 MNHNS, CDR2 SASEGT. CDR3 length equals 14 residues. The trim removed 6 bases at V and 4 bases at J, leaving 2 bases unmatched. CDR3 DNA sequence: TGTGCCAGCAGGGACAGGGCGGGGGCCAACGTCCTGACTTTC. Encoded protein: CASRDRAGANVLTF.

The chain links TRBV12-3 or TRBV12-4 to TRBJ2-7, with unresolved D. The CDR3 loop spans 13 amino acids. V lost 6 bases to trimming and J lost 6 bases, with 15 bases between them. Here the CDR3 DNA reads TGTGCCAGCAGATTTGGAAGGGCGGCCGAGCAGTACTTC. Residues: CASRFGRAAEQYF.

The V gene is TRBV10-2, the J gene TRBJ2-5; D gene uncertain. V shed 6 bases and J shed 1 base, with 9 bases lying between them. Germline-derived CDR1 and CDR2 are WSHSY and SAAADI. The CDR3 totals 13 residues. CDR3 protein: CASSRHIQETQYF. The CDR3 bases are TGCGCCAGCAGCAGACATATCCAAGAGACCCAGTACTTC.

This clonotype turned up a few times. This chain connects TRBV6-1 to TRBJ2-1; 15 bases fit TRBD2. Germline trimming cut 6 bases from V and 6 bases from J; bases unmatched to any gene: 3. This CDR3 contains 15 residues. Germline V lookup: CDR1 MNHNS, CDR2 SASEGT. The CDR3 bases are TGTGCCAGCAGGGGGACTAGCGGGAGGCTCAATGAGCAGTTCTTC. Translation gives CASRGTSGRLNEQFF.

The chain combines TRBV27 with TRBJ2-1; no clear D gene. Germline V gene lookup returns CDR1 MNHEY and CDR2 SMNVEV (reference sequence). With 2 bases removed from V and 5 bases from J, the gap between germline ends came to 7 bases. This CDR3 is built from 13 residues. For the CDR3, the DNA is TGTGCCAGCAGTTTACCAGGTAACAATGAGCAGTTCTTC. Protein: CASSLPGNNEQFF.

This sequence joins TRBV20-1 and TRBJ2-1; 11 bases map to TRBD2. Per germline, CDR1 DFQATT and CDR2 SNEGSKA (reference sequence). The CDR3 runs 16 residues. J was trimmed by 1 base and V by 3 bases; bases with no gene match: 5. The CDR3 DNA sequence: TGCAGTGCTAGTCGACTAGCGGGGAAGTCCTACAATGAGCAGTTCTTC. Its translation: CSASRLAGKSYNEQFF.

V is TRBV21-1 and J is TRBJ1-5. TRBV21-1 is deemed a pseudogene. The CDR3 loop spans 15 amino acids. CDR3 loop: CASSKYRNSNQPQHF. The CDR3 DNA is TGTGCCAGCAGCAAATATCGAAATAGCAATCAGCCCCAGCATTTT.

This chain links TRBV29-1 with TRBJ2-3, with 8 positions matching TRBD1. V was pared by 8 bases and J by 4 bases, with 20 bases of the junction left unmatched. Looked up from germline, CDR1 is SQVTM and CDR2 is ANQGSEA. The length of the CDR3 is 17 residues. The CDR3 loop reads CSPVGPRTGSSPDTQYF. The CDR3 DNA sequence: TGCAGCCCGGTTGGCCCCAGGACAGGGTCGTCGCCAGATACGCAGTATTTT.

A few counts support this clonotype. The V and J genes are TRBV29-1 and TRBJ2-7; TRBD1 matches at 10 bases. CDR1 and CDR2 (germline): SQVTM, ANQGSEA. There are 15 residues in the CDR3. V lost 2 bases to trimming and J lost 4 bases; unmatched junction nucleotides: 8. This chain's CDR3 is CSVEIPGQGMYEQYF. The CDR3 DNA follows: TGCAGCGTTGAAATACCGGGACAGGGGATGTACGAGCAGTACTTC.

This clonotype has just a few counts. V usage is TRBV7-8 and J usage is TRBJ2-7, with D possibly matching TRBD1 (5 bases). The CDR3 totals 14 residues. Between the trimmed V and J ends, which lost 1 base and 4 bases, there was a span of 11 bases. Germline V gene data show CDR1 as SGHVS and CDR2 as FQNEAQ. The CDR3: CASSLGSGRYEQYF. CDR3 coding DNA: TGTGCCAGCAGCTTAGGTTCAGGGCGGTACGAGCAGTACTTC.

V is TRBV20-1 and J is TRBJ2-7; 10 positions agree with TRBD2. CDR3 length: 16 residues. CDR1 DFQATT and CDR2 SNEGSKA come from the germline V gene (reference sequence). V was clipped by 1 base and J by 3 bases; unmatched bases: 9. The CDR3 sequence: CSARGTSGQGGYEQYF. CDR3 nucleotides: TGCAGTGCTAGAGGGACTAGCGGCCAGGGGGGCTACGAGCAGTACTTC.